The TCR beta chain described here comes from a study of control samples from healthy donors and cancer patients. Germline CDR1 reads SGHAT; CDR2 reads FQNNGV. The CDR3 length is 16 residues. Between the trimmed V and J ends, which lost 4 bases and 9 bases, there was a span of 25 bases. Profiled with immunoSEQ multiplex PCR; TCRdb holds only in-frame clones, not every one. The table has around 140,000 clones, 89% seen once. Source material: PBMCs. This receptor was obtained from a man aged 50 or older with head and neck cancer. The V call is TRBV11-2, the J call TRBJ2-7, with D perhaps matching TRBD2 (5 bases). CDR3 in amino acids: CASSSVLKADPRGQYF. Written as DNA, the CDR3 is TGTGCCAGCAGCTCCGTGCTTAAAGCGGACCCCCGGGGGCAGTACTTC.